Below, 17 T cell receptor beta chains from the same sample are listed, as sequenced in a study of early T cells in non-severe SARS-CoV-2 infection (dated by TCRdb to 2020 to 2023). The library was obtained by 5' RACE. The sequencing machine was a NextSeq 500. The public reads were reprocessed in TCRdb via fastp at Q25 and MiXCR, keeping in-frame beta chains. Every entry covers one CDR3 protein and lists the most common genes and DNA from its rows. Present in this sample are approximately 65,000 distinct CDR3 sequences, less than 15% of which were seen just once. The ten largest make up more than 1.5% of the sample. The sample taken for sequencing was whole blood. The receptors were gathered from an adult who was a healthcare worker with PCR-confirmed SARS-CoV-2 infection or an uninfected control (not recorded which).

This clonotype was found many times. The V gene is TRBV7-2, the J gene TRBJ2-3; a possible D gene is TRBD2 (6 bases). In germline, CDR1 is SGHTA, CDR2 FQGNSA. The CDR3 contains 19 residues. V lost 2 bases and J 2 bases, leaving 23 bases between the germline ends. CDR3 residues: CASSLRTIGTPSPTDTQYF. CDR3 coding DNA: TGTGCCAGCAGCTTACGGACAATAGGGACTCCGTCCCCCACAGATACGCAGTATTTT.

This clonotype was observed a few times. CDR3 sequence: CASSTGAGPYEQYF. In DNA, the CDR3 is TGTGCCAGCAGCACCGGGGCCGGTCCCTACGAGCAGTACTTC. V usage is TRBV9 and J usage is TRBJ2-7; D may match TRBD1 or TRBD2 (5 bases each). Germline V lookup: CDR1 SGDLS, CDR2 YYNGEE. The V end was cut by 4 bases, the J end by 2 bases, with 13 bases between. There are 14 residues in the CDR3.

This clonotype has a count of ten or more. This rearrangement joins TRBV12-3 or TRBV12-4 to TRBJ1-2; 12 bases map to TRBD1. The CDR3 is 17 residues long. After removal of 6 bases from V and 8 bases from J, the junction contained 16 bases not matched to a gene. The CDR3 spells CASSNRDRGLYLGGYTF. The CDR3 DNA reads TGTGCCAGCAGCAACCGGGACAGGGGGCTTTATTTAGGCGGCTACACCTTC.

This clonotype occurred many times. CDR3 in DNA: TGTGCAAGTCGCTTAAGGCCAGGGGCAGTGTACGAGCAGTACTTC. Translated: CASRLRPGAVYEQYF. V usage is TRBV12-2 and J usage is TRBJ2-7; the DNA was not compared with TRBD1, the D call given in the table. TRBV12-2 is described as a pseudogene. The CDR3 runs 15 residues.

CDR3: CASSLPVRGEPTDTQYF. The CDR3 nucleotides read TGCGCCAGCAGCCTCCCCGTCAGGGGGGAGCCCACAGATACGCAGTATTTT. The chain has TRBV4-1 and TRBJ2-3, with D perhaps TRBD1 (7 bases). The V end lost 4 bases, the J end lost 2 bases, and 19 bases lay between the germline ends. Germline V lookup: CDR1 MGHRA, CDR2 YSYEKL. The CDR3 length is 17 residues.

The rearrangement uses TRBV29-1 and TRBJ1-2; D gene uncertain. V was cut by 5 bases and J by 0 bases, with 7 bases left in between. The CDR3 contains 12 residues. Germline V lookup: CDR1 SQVTM, CDR2 ANQGSEA. CDR3 sequence reads: CSVSQTNYGYTF. The DNA of the CDR3 is TGCAGCGTTTCACAGACTAACTATGGCTACACCTTC.

The table lists this clonotype with a few counts. The rearrangement links TRBV5-6 to TRBJ2-1; 11 bases fit TRBD2. Losses at the gene ends were 4 bases for V and 8 bases for J; bases not matched to a gene: 14. Germline V gene sequence: CDR1 SGHDT, CDR2 YYEEEE. The CDR3 loop spans 17 amino acids. The DNA for the CDR3 is TGTGCCAGCAGCCCACTAGTAGCGGGGGGGCCGGGCGATGAGCAGTTCTTC. Its protein is CASSPLVAGGPGDEQFF.

The chain links TRBV5-1 to TRBJ2-7; possibly TRBD1 or TRBD2 for D (5 bases each). The CDR3 loop spans 14 amino acids. Germline loops: CDR1 SGHRS, CDR2 YFSETQ. The V gene lost 0 bases and the J gene lost 4 bases, with 11 bases spanning the gap. This CDR3 is CASSLDRGEYEQYF. The CDR3 DNA sequence: TGCGCCAGCAGCTTGGATAGGGGAGAGTACGAGCAGTACTTC. Together with reference TRBV5-1 and TRBJ2-7, the CDR3 gives the full variable domain: KAGVTQTPRYLIKTRGQQVTLSCSPISGHRSVSWYQQTPGQGLQFLFEYFSETQRNKGNFPGRFSGRQFSNSRSEMNVSTLELGDSALYLCASSLDRGEYEQYFGPGTRLTVT.

This clonotype appeared a few times. V gene TRBV20-1 combines with J gene TRBJ1-5; D is perhaps TRBD1 (6 bases). V was shortened by 1 base and J by 1 base, with 14 bases between the two germline ends. Per germline, CDR1 DFQATT and CDR2 SNEGSKA (reference sequence). The CDR3 has 16 amino acids. CDR3 sequence: CSARARGGQSNQPQHF. The CDR3 DNA is TGCAGTGCTAGAGCGAGGGGGGGCCAAAGCAATCAGCCCCAGCATTTT.

The rearrangement joins TRBV5-1 to TRBJ2-1; D unclear. This CDR3 spans 15 amino acids. Trimming stripped 2 bases from V and 6 bases from J, with 15 bases between. Germline V gene sequence: CDR1 SGHRS, CDR2 YFSETQ. The CDR3, as DNA: TGCGCCAGCAGCTTAGGTATACGGGTGCGCAATGAGCAGTTCTTC. Translation gives CASSLGIRVRNEQFF.

This clonotype was found many times. This sequence joins TRBV27 and TRBJ2-5; 10 bases align to TRBD2. The germline V gene has CDR1 MNHEY and CDR2 SMNVEV (reference sequence). This CDR3 spans 14 amino acids. V was clipped by 6 bases and J by 0 bases; unmatched bases: 1. CDR3: CASRLAGYQETQYF. As DNA, the CDR3 is TGTGCCAGCAGACTAGCGGGGTACCAAGAGACCCAGTACTTC.

Only a few counts were recorded for this clonotype. The V and J genes are TRBV5-1 and TRBJ1-2, with no clear D. Germline CDR1 reads SGHRS; CDR2 reads YFSETQ. The CDR3 is made up of 15 amino acids. V lost 4 bases, J lost 6 bases, and 19 bases lay in between. The CDR3 DNA reads TGCGCCAGCAGCGGAATGGATACTCCCCTACATGGCTACACCTTC. It encodes CASSGMDTPLHGYTF.

This clonotype came up a few times. The V call is TRBV20-1, the J call TRBJ2-3; D is ambiguous. Germline CDR1 is DFQATT and CDR2 is SNEGSKA (reference sequence). The CDR3 spans 12 residues. Trimming cost V 5 bases and J 2 bases, with 8 bases left between them. The CDR3 here is CSAEESTDTQYF. The CDR3 DNA reads as TGCAGTGCTGAGGAATCCACAGATACGCAGTATTTT.

The sample holds many counts of this clonotype. The V and J genes are TRBV20-1 and TRBJ1-1; D is undetermined. V was cut by 3 bases and J by 7 bases, with 12 bases left in between. The length of the CDR3 is 12 residues. Germline CDR1 DFQATT, CDR2 SNEGSKA (reference sequence). Here the CDR3 reads CSASPQTNEAFF. The CDR3 DNA reads as TGCAGTGCTAGCCCACAGACGAATGAAGCTTTCTTT.

This clonotype has a count of ten or more. This chain connects TRBV11-2 to TRBJ2-7; perhaps TRBD2 as D (6 bases). The CDR3 has 17 residues. Germline V CDR1 and CDR2: SGHAT, FQNNGV. The ends were cut back, 0 bases at V and 1 base at J, with 16 bases in the middle. This CDR3 is CASSLDWTTYGSYEQYF. As DNA, the CDR3 is TGTGCCAGCAGCTTAGATTGGACTACATACGGTTCCTACGAGCAGTACTTC.

This clonotype has just a few counts. The J gene is TRBJ1-1, the V gene TRBV7-9; D remains unclear. The germline V gene encodes CDR1 SEHNR and CDR2 FQNEAQ (reference sequence). The CDR3 has 14 amino acids. V lost 6 bases and J 0 bases, leaving 11 bases between the germline ends. The CDR3: CASRADKMNTEAFF. Here the CDR3 DNA reads TGTGCCAGCAGGGCAGACAAAATGAACACTGAAGCTTTCTTT.

The chain is built from TRBV11-2 and TRBJ2-7; D not certain. CDR3 length: 12 amino acids. Trimming took off 4 bases at V and 3 bases at J, with 7 bases between the two ends. Germline assignment: CDR1 SGHAT and CDR2 FQNNGV. Written as DNA, the CDR3 is TGTGCCAGCAGCTCCTTTGTCTACGAGCAGTACTTC. Translated: CASSSFVYEQYF.